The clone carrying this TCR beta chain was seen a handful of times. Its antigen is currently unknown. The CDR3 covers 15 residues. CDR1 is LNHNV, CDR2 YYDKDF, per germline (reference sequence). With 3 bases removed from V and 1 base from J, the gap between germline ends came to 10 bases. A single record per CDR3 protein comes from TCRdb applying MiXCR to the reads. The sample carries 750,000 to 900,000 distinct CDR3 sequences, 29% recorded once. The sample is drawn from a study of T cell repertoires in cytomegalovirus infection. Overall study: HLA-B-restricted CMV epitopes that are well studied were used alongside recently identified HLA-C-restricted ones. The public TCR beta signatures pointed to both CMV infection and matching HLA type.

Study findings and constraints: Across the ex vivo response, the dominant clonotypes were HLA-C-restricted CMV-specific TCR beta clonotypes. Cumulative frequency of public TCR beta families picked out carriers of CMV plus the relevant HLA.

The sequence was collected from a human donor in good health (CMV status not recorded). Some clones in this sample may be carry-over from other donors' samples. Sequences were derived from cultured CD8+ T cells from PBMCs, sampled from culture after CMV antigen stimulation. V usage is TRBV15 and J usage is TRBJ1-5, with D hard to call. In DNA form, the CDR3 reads TGTGCCACCAGCAGGAGGTCGGCGAGCAATCAGCCCCAGCATTTT. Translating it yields CATSRRSASNQPQHF.